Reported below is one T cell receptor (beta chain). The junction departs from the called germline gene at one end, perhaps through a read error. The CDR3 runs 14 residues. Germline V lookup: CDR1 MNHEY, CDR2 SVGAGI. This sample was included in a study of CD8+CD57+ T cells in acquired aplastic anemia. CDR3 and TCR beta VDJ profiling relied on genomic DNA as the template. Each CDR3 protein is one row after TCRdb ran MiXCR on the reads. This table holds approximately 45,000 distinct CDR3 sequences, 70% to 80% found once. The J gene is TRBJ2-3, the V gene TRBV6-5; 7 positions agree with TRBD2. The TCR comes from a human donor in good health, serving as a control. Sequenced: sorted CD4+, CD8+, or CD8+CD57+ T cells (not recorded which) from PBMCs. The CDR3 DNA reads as TGTGCCAGCAGTTACAGCGGGACTGGAGATACGCTGTATTTT. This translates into CASSYSGTGDTLYF.